The T cell receptor (beta chain) under discussion was sequenced for a study of control samples from healthy donors and cancer patients. The CDR3 contains 15 residues. With 1 base removed from V and 3 bases from J, the gap between germline ends came to 12 bases. CDR1 MGHRA and CDR2 YSYEKL come from the germline V gene. The repertoire was sequenced with immunoSEQ multiplex PCR; TCRdb's copy has only in-frame clones and lacks some. This sample carries about 100,000 clones, more than 75% of them seen once, and the ten largest clones take over 15%. V and J are TRBV4-1 and TRBJ1-2; maybe TRBD1 (5 bases). The sequencing input was blood. This receptor was obtained from a woman in her forties or fifties in good health. Here the CDR3 reads CASSQVGQRYYGYTF. The CDR3 DNA sequence: TGCGCCAGCAGCCAAGTTGGACAACGGTACTATGGCTACACCTTC.